These 20 T cell receptor beta chains came from one sample sequenced in a study of CD8 T cells in ankylosing spondylitis. TCRdb itself ran the 5' RACE reads through MiXCR, one entry per CDR3 protein. In the table there are 270,000 or so distinct CDR3 sequences, more than 15% of which are singletons. The sample was blood, either unsorted or a sorted T cell fraction (not recorded which). The receptor set was obtained from a male donor with ankylosing spondylitis or in good health (not recorded which).

The J gene is TRBJ1-5, the V gene TRBV2; D is unresolved. The V gene's germline CDR1 is SNHLY and CDR2 FYNNEI. The CDR3 runs to 14 residues. Trimming pared 11 bases from V and 0 bases from J, leaving 14 bases between. CDR3 protein: CACERVRSNQPQHF. The CDR3 bases are TGTGCCTGCGAAAGGGTACGTAGCAATCAGCCCCAGCATTTT.

In its sample, this clonotype was seen a few times. This chain links TRBV29-1 with TRBJ2-1, with D hard to call. The CDR3 totals 13 residues. Germline V gives CDR1 SQVTM, CDR2 ANQGSEA. Trimming took off 1 base at V and 5 bases at J, with 9 bases between the two ends. Here the CDR3 DNA reads TGCAGCGTTGAAGGGGCCCGAAACAATGAGCAGTTCTTC. Its protein product is CSVEGARNNEQFF.

The chain carries TRBV7-8 and TRBJ2-3; TRBD2 matches at 8 bases. The germline gives CDR1 SGHVS, CDR2 FQNEAQ. Unmatched junction bases numbered 5, after V lost 4 bases and J lost 8 bases. The CDR3 length is 13 residues. Here the CDR3 reads CASSYLSGATQYF. CDR3 DNA: TGTGCCAGCAGCTATCTTAGCGGGGCTACGCAGTATTTT.

This clonotype was counted a few times. The V call is TRBV4-1, the J call TRBJ2-7, with 8 bases that match TRBD1. The germline gives CDR1 MGHRA, CDR2 YSYEKL. V dropped 3 bases and J dropped 3; count of bases not matched to a gene: 10. The length of the CDR3 is 16 residues. In nucleotides, the CDR3 is TGCGCCAGCAGCCAGGAAGGACAGGGCTCCTACTACGAGCAGTACTTC. It yields the protein CASSQEGQGSYYEQYF.

This clonotype was found a few times. The conserved phenylalanine or tryptophan normally closing the CDR3 is absent here, so this likely arose from a read error. The chain uses TRBV4-3 and TRBJ2-1; maybe TRBD1 (5 bases). This CDR3 region has 15 residues. CDR1 and CDR2 from the germline V gene are LGHNA and YSLEER. The V end was cut by 0 bases, the J end by 5 bases, with 11 bases between. CDR3 region: CASSQDRETNNEQFS. The DNA of the CDR3 is TGCGCCAGCAGCCAAGACAGGGAAACCAACAATGAGCAGTTCTCC.

Concerning this clonotype itself: This may arise from a read error, as a much more abundant clone is one base away. CDR3 coding DNA: TGCGCCAGCAGCGAGCGGACTAGCACAGATACGCACTATTTT. Protein: CASSERTSTDTHYF. The J gene is TRBJ2-3, the V gene TRBV5-1; TRBD2 aligns across 8 bases. The germline V gene has CDR1 SGHRS and CDR2 YFSETQ. The CDR3 runs 14 residues.

The chain uses TRBV14 and TRBJ2-7; D is possibly TRBD1 (6 bases). The germline gives CDR1 SGHDN, CDR2 FVKESK. The CDR3 has 16 amino acids. V lost 5 bases to trimming and J lost 2 bases, with 19 bases between them. The CDR3: CASSTIKDSPPYEQYF. In DNA, the CDR3 is TGTGCCAGCAGCACAATTAAGGACAGTCCACCCTACGAGCAGTACTTC.

The chain recombines TRBV27 with TRBJ1-2; 12 bases fit TRBD1. CDR1 and CDR2 (germline): MNHEY, SMNVEV (reference sequence). Trimming cost V 6 bases and J 7 bases; bases outside gene matches: 12. This CDR3 is 16 amino acids long. CDR3 DNA sequence: TGTGCCAGCAGGGGGACAGGGGGCTACCTCCAGGGTGGCTACACCTTC. It translates to CASRGTGGYLQGGYTF.

The chain carries TRBV27 and TRBJ2-3; D unresolved. The length of the CDR3 is 13 residues. Germline V gene data show CDR1 as MNHEY and CDR2 as SMNVEV (reference sequence). V lost 6 bases and J 6 bases, leaving 13 bases between the germline ends. Here the CDR3 DNA reads TGTGCCAGCAGGACCTGGTGGGTTGATACGCAGTATTTT. Translated: CASRTWWVDTQYF.

This chain connects TRBV10-3 to TRBJ2-5; 7 bases fit TRBD2. Trimming took 2 bases from V and 5 from J; bases not matched to a gene: 8. The germline gives CDR1 ENHRY, CDR2 SYGVKD. The length of the CDR3 is 15 residues. The CDR3 sequence: CAISEGLREFETQYF. DNA for the CDR3: TGTGCCATCAGTGAGGGGTTGCGGGAGTTTGAGACCCAGTACTTC.

The table lists this clonotype with many counts. The chain combines TRBV29-1 with TRBJ2-1; D perhaps matches TRBD1 (6 bases). Germline-derived CDR1 and CDR2 are SQVTM and ANQGSEA. V was cut by 4 bases and J by 4 bases, with 8 bases left in between. The CDR3 is made up of 12 amino acids. The CDR3 here is CSVGDNYNEQFF. Written as DNA, the CDR3 is TGCAGCGTTGGGGACAATTACAATGAGCAGTTCTTC.

V and J are TRBV20-1 and TRBJ2-1; tentative D call: TRBD1 (6 bases). CDR1 is DFQATT, CDR2 SNEGSKA, per germline (reference sequence). The germline V and J ends were trimmed by 6 bases and 4 bases, with 13 bases remaining between them. This CDR3 is 13 amino acids long. CDR3 bases: TGCAGTGCCAAGTGGACAGCGTACAATGAGCAGTTCTTC. As protein: CSAKWTAYNEQFF.

This chain connects TRBV29-1 to TRBJ2-1, with a weak D call TRBD1 (6 bases). The CDR3 spans 13 residues. Trimming cost V 6 bases and J 8 bases, with 17 bases left between them. The germline gives CDR1 SQVTM, CDR2 ANQGSEA. CDR3 DNA sequence: TGCAGCGTAGTAGCGTTGGGGGCCGATGAGCAGTTCTTC. It yields the protein CSVVALGADEQFF.

This clonotype was observed at least ten times. The gene calls are TRBV2 and TRBJ2-7; D might be TRBD2 (6 bases). V was trimmed by 8 bases and J by 2 bases, leaving 16 bases between them. The CDR3 has 14 amino acids. CDR1 is SNHLY and CDR2 is FYNNEI in the germline V gene. The CDR3 is CASWLGLRAYEQYF. The CDR3 nucleotides read TGTGCCAGCTGGTTGGGACTGCGAGCCTACGAGCAGTACTTC.

The J gene is TRBJ2-3, the V gene TRBV2; D might be TRBD2 (6 bases). Looked up from germline, CDR1 is SNHLY and CDR2 is FYNNEI. V lost 7 bases to trimming and J lost 2 bases, with 19 bases between them. The CDR3 is 16 residues long. CDR3 region: CASMWEDIPVTDTQYF. Written as DNA, the CDR3 is TGTGCCAGCATGTGGGAGGACATCCCGGTCACAGATACGCAGTATTTT.

The table lists this clonotype with a few counts. V is TRBV4-3 and J is TRBJ2-7, with 8 bases fitting TRBD2. Trimming at V came to 3 bases and at J to 3 bases, leaving 4 bases not matched to a gene. This CDR3 has 14 amino acids. The germline V gene has CDR1 LGHNA and CDR2 YSLEER. The CDR3 loop reads CASSQGLGGYEQYF. As DNA, the CDR3 is TGCGCCAGCAGCCAGGGACTAGGAGGCTACGAGCAGTACTTC.

V gene TRBV20-1 combines with J gene TRBJ2-1; 8 bases align to TRBD2. Trimming cost V 4 bases and J 4 bases; bases outside gene matches: 3. Germline V lookup: CDR1 DFQATT, CDR2 SNEGSKA (reference sequence). This CDR3 comprises 13 residues. DNA of the CDR3: TGCAGTGCTAATAGCGGGGATTACAATGAGCAGTTCTTC. Encoded protein: CSANSGDYNEQFF.

This clonotype was seen a handful of times. V and J are TRBV7-6 and TRBJ2-2; 9 nucleotides align to TRBD2. CDR1 is SGHVS, CDR2 FNYEAQ, per germline. Trimming cost V 4 bases and J 6 bases; bases outside gene matches: 9. The CDR3 has 16 residues. This CDR3 is CASSYGLAGVAGELFF. CDR3 in DNA: TGTGCCAGCAGCTATGGATTAGCGGGAGTTGCCGGGGAGCTGTTTTTT.

Ten or more counts support this clonotype. This chain joins TRBV27 and TRBJ2-3; 14 bases are a match to TRBD2. Germline V CDR1 and CDR2: MNHEY, SMNVEV (reference sequence). Trimming removed 5 bases from V and 6 bases from J; junction bases left unmatched: 10. The CDR3 is 17 amino acids. CDR3 protein: CASSPPRLAGGRDTQYF. The CDR3 DNA follows: TGTGCCAGCAGTCCCCCGCGACTAGCGGGAGGGCGGGATACGCAGTATTTT.

The rearrangement joins TRBV29-1 to TRBJ2-2, with TRBD2 matching over 8 bases. CDR3 length: 15 residues. Per the germline V gene, CDR1 is SQVTM and CDR2 is ANQGSEA. V lost 6 bases, J lost 6 bases, and 12 bases stayed unmatched. CDR3 sequence: CSVDTGLAPSGELFF. CDR3 nucleotide sequence: TGCAGCGTCGATACCGGACTAGCCCCCTCCGGGGAGCTGTTTTTT.